This T cell receptor beta chain originates from a study of response to subunit inactivated influenza vaccine. One entry per CDR3 protein, called by TCRdb with MiXCR from the RT-PCR reads. Found here are about 580,000 distinct CDR3 sequences, 12% to 15% of them singletons; the top ten hold 8.5% to 14%. Many counts were recorded for this clonotype. The antigen is undetermined. The CDR3 is 15 residues long. Between the trimmed V and J ends, which lost 5 bases and 3 bases, there was a span of 15 bases. Study outcomes and limitations: That few new T cells are recruited by each seasonal influenza vaccination was the authors' suggestion.

This specimen consisted of PBMCs from blood, obtained about 12 days after vaccination. The rearrangement uses TRBV12-3 or TRBV12-4 and TRBJ2-3; tentative D call: TRBD1 (6 bases). This TCR was sampled from a man aged 45-65 years who received an inactivated influenza vaccine. CDR3 sequence: CASSPGTIRTDTQYF. The CDR3 nucleotides are TGTGCCAGCAGTCCCGGGACAATTAGGACAGATACGCAGTATTTT.